Below, one TCR beta chain is given with its context. This may come from a read error, since a much larger clone is one base off. The sample is drawn from a study of blood T cells in healthy people across ages. This CDR3 contains 12 residues. Germline assignment: CDR1 MNHNY and CDR2 SVGAGI (reference sequence). A second 7 to 11 cycle PCR used barcoded and J-beta primers. TCRdb re-called the 5' RACE reads with MiXCR, one entry per CDR3 protein. Found here are around 600,000 distinct CDR3 sequences, roughly 48% of them singletons; the top ten hold around 25%. This chain joins TRBV6-6 and TRBJ1-2, with D hard to call. Sequencing used blood. The source is a man aged 80 or over in good health. CDR3 DNA: TGTGCCAGCGGACGGGGAGCGGGTGGCCACACCTTC. Translated, it gives CASGRGAGGHTF.